This paragraph covers one TCR beta chain sequence. The data stem from a study of blood T cell repertoires in COVID-19. Study-level background: Collection of acute and convalescent COVID-19 samples took place in the United States, Italy and Spain. Sources were T cells, B-cell-depleted T cells, or PBMCs; the material itself was cDNA or gDNA.

Methods used by the authors: By means of reference gene primer amplification, nucleated cell counts were estimated. Here immunoSEQ multiplex PCR was the method, and the copy in TCRdb shows in-frame clones only, minus some. From that table come the V and J calls and clone size; the DNA was used to work out D and trimming. The sample lists 250,000 to 300,000 clones; 65% to 85% were seen once. Sequenced material: peripheral blood. The clonotype was recovered from an elderly man with acute or convalescent COVID-19.

The CDR3 DNA reads as TGTGCCAGTAGTATAGAAGCTAGCGGCTCCTACGAGCAGTACTTC. Its translation: CASSIEASGSYEQYF. The rearrangement joins TRBV19 to TRBJ2-7; 7 nucleotides match TRBD2. Germline V gene lookup returns CDR1 LNHDA and CDR2 SQIVND (reference sequence). The CDR3 totals 15 residues. Trimming removed 0 bases from V and 0 bases from J; junction bases left unmatched: 2.